The sequence of this TCR beta chain was determined in a study of T cells after yellow fever vaccination. Overall study results and limits: Just a small share of clonotypes turned up in the CD4 compartment as well as the CD8 compartment. Weaker, the secondary response had a peak occurring faster, on day 5 versus 15. Abundant clonotypes from the bulk population could get into FACS-sorted repertoires as contaminants.

TCRdb reprocessed the 5' RACE reads with MiXCR, giving one entry per CDR3 protein. This table has under 550,000 distinct CDR3 sequences, about a fifth appearing once. This CDR3 is 14 amino acids long. J was trimmed by 6 bases and V by 3 bases; bases with no gene match: 3. CDR1 is LNHDA, CDR2 SQIVND, per germline (reference sequence). About this clonotype: Its target is not known.

Sequences were derived from PBMCs, sampled about 20 days after the first yellow fever vaccination. V usage is TRBV19 and J usage is TRBJ2-4; 9 positions match TRBD1. The sequence was obtained from a man aged 18 to 35 who received the YFV17D yellow fever vaccine. CDR3 sequence: CASSMWDRVNIQYF. Written as DNA, the CDR3 is TGTGCCAGTAGTATGTGGGACAGGGTAAACATTCAGTACTTC.